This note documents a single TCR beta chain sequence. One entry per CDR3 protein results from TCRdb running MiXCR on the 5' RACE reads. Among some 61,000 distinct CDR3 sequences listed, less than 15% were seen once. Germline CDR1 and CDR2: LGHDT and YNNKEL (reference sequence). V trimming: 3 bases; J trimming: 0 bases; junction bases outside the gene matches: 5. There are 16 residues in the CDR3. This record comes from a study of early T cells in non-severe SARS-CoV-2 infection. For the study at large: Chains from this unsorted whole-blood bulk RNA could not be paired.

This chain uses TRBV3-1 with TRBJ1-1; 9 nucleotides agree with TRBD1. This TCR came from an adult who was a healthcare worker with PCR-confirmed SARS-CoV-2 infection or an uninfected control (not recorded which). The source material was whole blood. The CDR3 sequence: CASSHTDRGMNTEAFF. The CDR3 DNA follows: TGTGCCAGCAGCCACACGGACAGGGGAATGAACACTGAAGCTTTCTTT. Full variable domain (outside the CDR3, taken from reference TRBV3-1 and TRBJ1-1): DTAVSQTPKYLVTQMGNDKSIKCEQNLGHDTMYWYKQDSKKFLKIMFSYNNKELIINETVPNRFSPKSPDKAHLNLHINSLELGDSAVYFCASSHTDRGMNTEAFFGQGTRLTVV.